A single sample gave rise to the 26 T cell receptor beta chains below, sequenced in a study of CD8+ T cells in alopecia areata. Sequencing used cDNA as its template, made by extracting RNA and reverse transcribing it. TCRdb's copy holds only in-frame clones and misses some; the assay was immunoSEQ multiplex PCR. The sample contains about 200,000 clones, 57% of which appear only once. The sequencing here drew on CD4+ T cells sorted from blood, taken at week 0. The receptors come from a human donor with alopecia areata.

This clone was seen only once. The chain joins TRBV4-1 to TRBJ2-1; TRBD2 matches 12 bases. The germline V gene has CDR1 MGHRA and CDR2 YSYEKL. Trimming took 4 bases from V and 5 from J; bases not matched to a gene: 9. The CDR3 is made up of 17 amino acids. CDR3 sequence: CASSRDLTSGSNNEQFF. The CDR3, as DNA: TGCGCCAGCAGCCGGGATTTGACTAGCGGGAGTAACAATGAGCAGTTCTTC.

V gene TRBV19 combines with J gene TRBJ1-1; 8 bases fit TRBD1. In germline, CDR1 is LNHDA, CDR2 SQIVND (reference sequence). The CDR3 covers 14 residues. The junction had 11 bases not matched to a gene; V was cut back by 3 bases and J by 11 bases. As DNA, the CDR3 is TGTGCCAGTAGTATGGGCCTGCGGACAGGGACGGCTTTCTTT. Translated: CASSMGLRTGTAFF.

V gene TRBV15 combines with J gene TRBJ2-2, with D tentatively TRBD2 (7 bases). Germline V gene lookup returns CDR1 LNHNV and CDR2 YYDKDF (reference sequence). V lost 1 base and J lost 4, with 10 bases in between. This CDR3 is built from 15 residues. The CDR3 loop is CATSRAGGLTGELFF. The CDR3 region has the DNA TGTGCCACCAGCAGAGCGGGGGGCCTCACCGGGGAGCTGTTTTTT.

The genes are TRBV30 and TRBJ2-2, with a tentative D call TRBD2 (5 bases). The CDR3 spans 15 residues. Per the germline V gene, CDR1 is GTSNPN and CDR2 is SVGIG (reference sequence). The V and J ends lost 5 bases and 1 base respectively, with 14 bases between them. In DNA form, the CDR3 reads TGTGCCTGGGCCCTAGGTGGAGGGAACACCGGGGAGCTGTTTTTT. It encodes CAWALGGGNTGELFF. Looking up the rest from reference TRBV30 and TRBJ2-2 gives the full variable domain: SQTIHQWPATLVQPVGSPLSLECTVEGTSNPNLYWYRQAAGRGLQLLFYSVGIGQISSEVPQNLSASRPQDRQFILSSKKLLLSDSGFYLCAWALGGGNTGELFFGEGSRLTVL.

V usage is TRBV27 and J usage is TRBJ1-5; no clear D gene. The germline CDR1 and CDR2 sequences are MNHEY and SMNVEV (reference sequence). The CDR3 sequence is 15 residues long. Trimming pared 8 bases from V and 2 bases from J, leaving 16 bases between. DNA for the CDR3: TGTGCCAGCGCTTTGCGCGGTTATGGCAATCAGCCCCAGCATTTT. Protein product: CASALRGYGNQPQHF.

This clone was recorded only once. The chain is built from TRBV2 and TRBJ1-2; D remains unclear. Germline V gives CDR1 SNHLY, CDR2 FYNNEI. V gave up 7 bases and J gave up 3 bases, with 6 bases separating them. The CDR3 runs 11 residues. In DNA, the CDR3 is TGTGCCAGCAAAATGGACTATGGCTACACCTTC. Its protein is CASKMDYGYTF.

The CDR3 loop is CASSLVAGGDEQYF. CDR3 DNA sequence: TGTGCCAGCAGCTTAGTGGCGGGAGGGGACGAGCAGTACTTC. The chain uses TRBV7-9 and TRBJ2-7, with TRBD2 identical over 9 bases. Germline V gene sequence: CDR1 SEHNR, CDR2 FQNEAQ (reference sequence). CDR3 size: 14 residues. V was clipped by 1 base and J by 5 bases; unmatched bases: 3.

On this clone itself: Different DNA sequences within this sample yield the same CDR3. This chain connects TRBV29-1 to TRBJ1-2; 8 bases are a match to TRBD1. Germline CDR1 SQVTM, CDR2 ANQGSEA. V shed 4 bases, J shed 8 bases, and the junction held 9 bases outside the gene matches. The CDR3 is made up of 13 amino acids. This chain's CDR3 is CSVVRQGAGGYTF. As DNA, the CDR3 is TGCAGCGTTGTTCGGCAGGGGGCAGGAGGCTACACCTTC.

CDR3 amino acids: CAWRFIGYGYTF. CDR3 DNA: TGTGCCTGGAGGTTTATCGGCTATGGCTACACCTTC. The chain has TRBV30 and TRBJ1-2; D gene uncertain. There are 12 residues in the CDR3. Per the germline V gene, CDR1 is GTSNPN and CDR2 is SVGIG (reference sequence). V was trimmed by 3 bases and J by 4 bases, leaving 9 bases between them.

This clone was counted between two and nine times. The chain links TRBV30 to TRBJ1-3; D remains ambiguous. Trimming took off 5 bases at V and 3 bases at J, with 11 bases between the two ends. This CDR3 spans 13 amino acids. Per the germline V gene, CDR1 is GTSNPN and CDR2 is SVGIG (reference sequence). The CDR3 DNA is TGTGCCTGGGTCCCGAATATTGGAAACACCATATATTTT. This gives the protein CAWVPNIGNTIYF.

The rearrangement uses TRBV2 and TRBJ1-5; D is possibly TRBD1 (5 bases). The CDR3 totals 14 residues. Germline loops: CDR1 SNHLY, CDR2 FYNNEI. Trimming removed 11 bases at V and 0 bases at J, with 14 bases between. CDR3 protein: CASTGQYSNQPQHF. The CDR3 DNA reads TGTGCCTCAACAGGCCAATATAGCAATCAGCCCCAGCATTTT.

The table lists this clone with a few counts. This chain joins TRBV19 and TRBJ1-1; no reliable D call. The CDR3 runs 12 residues. V gave up 3 bases and J gave up 10 bases, with 12 bases separating them. Per germline, CDR1 LNHDA and CDR2 SQIVND (reference sequence). The chain's CDR3 is CASSMKRQAAFF. DNA for the CDR3: TGTGCCAGTAGTATGAAACGCCAAGCAGCTTTCTTT.

This clone came up many times. The rearrangement uses TRBV5-1 and TRBJ2-7; possibly TRBD1 or TRBD2 for D (6 bases each). Trimming took 0 bases from V and 4 from J, leaving 20 bases between them. The V gene's germline CDR1 is SGHRS and CDR2 YFSETQ. The CDR3 has 17 residues. The CDR3 loop is CASSLGRDTVSHYEQYF. The CDR3, as DNA: TGCGCCAGCAGCTTGGGGCGGGACACCGTTTCCCATTACGAGCAGTACTTC. The full variable domain, in which reference TRBV5-1 and TRBJ2-7 provide the parts outside the CDR3, is KAGVTQTPRYLIKTRGQQVTLSCSPISGHRSVSWYQQTPGQGLQFLFEYFSETQRNKGNFPGRFSGRQFSNSRSEMNVSTLELGDSALYLCASSLGRDTVSHYEQYFGPGTRLTVT.

The chain combines TRBV11-2 with TRBJ2-1; unclear D gene. The CDR3 consists of 12 residues. Germline CDR1 reads SGHAT; CDR2 reads FQNNGV. With 2 bases removed from V and 10 bases from J, the gap between germline ends came to 9 bases. The DNA of the CDR3 is TGTGCCAGCAGCTTAACCTATACAGAGCAGTTCTTC. Protein: CASSLTYTEQFF.

The rearrangement links TRBV2 to TRBJ1-1; 7 bases fit TRBD1. The CDR3 totals 13 residues. V was pared by 7 bases and J by 5 bases, with 7 bases of the junction left unmatched. Germline assignment: CDR1 SNHLY and CDR2 FYNNEI. In nucleotides, the CDR3 is TGTGCCAGCACCTTCTCAGGGGGTACTGAAGCTTTCTTT. It specifies CASTFSGGTEAFF.

The V and J genes are TRBV27 and TRBJ2-7, with 11 bases aligning to TRBD2. CDR1 is MNHEY and CDR2 is SMNVEV in the germline V gene (reference sequence). With 2 bases clipped from V and 0 bases from J, the junction kept 9 bases outside the gene matches. The length of the CDR3 is 18 residues. The CDR3 spells CASSLKYSGRAHSYEQYF. In nucleotides, the CDR3 is TGTGCCAGCAGTTTAAAATATAGCGGGAGGGCCCACTCCTACGAGCAGTACTTC.

This clone has only a few counts. J is TRBJ2-7 and V is TRBV28; 7 bases are shared with TRBD2. Looked up from germline, CDR1 is MDHEN and CDR2 is SYDVKM. V lost 9 bases and J lost 3; bases outside the gene matches: 8. The CDR3 extends over 13 amino acids. CDR3: CASTRGGGYEQYF. CDR3 bases: TGTGCCAGTACTAGGGGCGGGGGCTACGAGCAGTACTTC.

The chain carries TRBV9 and TRBJ2-3, with 11 nucleotides matching TRBD2. The trim removed 0 bases at V and 3 bases at J, leaving 6 bases unmatched. Germline V CDR1 and CDR2: SGDLS, YYNGEE. The CDR3 loop spans 17 amino acids. This CDR3 is CASSVGGSSGRTDTQYF. CDR3 coding DNA: TGTGCCAGCAGCGTAGGAGGGTCTAGCGGGAGGACAGATACGCAGTATTTT.

This chain uses TRBV25-1 with TRBJ1-6; D is unresolved. Germline assignment: CDR1 MGHDK and CDR2 SYGVNS. With 5 bases removed from V and 9 bases from J, the gap between germline ends came to 8 bases. The CDR3 covers 12 residues. CDR3 sequence: CASSTVSSPLHF. CDR3 DNA sequence: TGTGCCAGCAGTACGGTTTCTTCACCCCTCCACTTT.

Many counts were recorded for this clone. The rearrangement joins TRBV7-3 to TRBJ2-1; TRBD2 matches at 8 bases. The CDR3 loop spans 16 amino acids. V was clipped by 3 bases and J by 2 bases; unmatched bases: 6. Germline values: CDR1 SGHTA, CDR2 FQGTGA. The CDR3 region has the DNA TGTGCCAGCAGCTTCAGAGCGGGGGATGCCTACAATGAGCAGTTCTTC. It encodes CASSFRAGDAYNEQFF. Full variable domain (rest looked up from reference TRBV7-3 and TRBJ2-1): GAGVSQTPSNKVTEKGKYVELRCDPISGHTALYWYRQSLGQGPEFLIYFQGTGAADDSGLPNDRFFAVRPEGSVSTLKIQRTERGDSAVYLCASSFRAGDAYNEQFFGPGTRLTVL.

V is TRBV27 and J is TRBJ2-5, with D hard to call. The germline V gene has CDR1 MNHEY and CDR2 SMNVEV (reference sequence). This CDR3 region has 13 residues. Trimming removed 5 bases from V and 5 bases from J, with 12 bases in between. CDR3 loop: CASSHLVQETQYF. CDR3 sequence (DNA): TGTGCCAGCAGTCACCTCGTGCAGGAGACCCAGTACTTC.

The chain recombines TRBV6-5 with TRBJ2-3, with D perhaps matching TRBD1 (6 bases). This CDR3 is 14 amino acids long. Germline V gene lookup returns CDR1 MNHEY and CDR2 SVGAGI. Trimming shortened V by 7 bases and J by 3 bases, and 14 bases separated the two germline ends. CDR3 in amino acids: CASKKMTGTDTQYF. CDR3 DNA: TGTGCCAGCAAGAAGATGACAGGAACAGATACGCAGTATTTT.

A word on this clone: This specimen includes other DNA sequences encoding the same CDR3. The chain recombines TRBV5-6 with TRBJ1-5; D uncertain. V dropped 0 bases and J dropped 6 bases, with 4 bases sitting between them. Germline loops: CDR1 SGHDT, CDR2 YYEEEE. This CDR3 is 12 amino acids long. CDR3: CASSLGRQPQHF. The CDR3 DNA sequence: TGTGCCAGCAGCTTGGGGCGTCAGCCCCAGCATTTT.

V gene TRBV5-6 combines with J gene TRBJ2-1; possible D gene TRBD2, 7 bases. The CDR3 covers 14 residues. Germline-derived CDR1 and CDR2 are SGHDT and YYEEEE. Trimming left V 4 bases short and J 7 bases short, with 15 bases between. CDR3 coding DNA: TGTGCCAGCAGCCGCCGGGGGGCTGGAAATGAGCAGTTCTTC. Its translation: CASSRRGAGNEQFF. Drawing the rest from reference TRBV5-6 and TRBJ2-1, the complete variable domain is DAGVTQSPTHLIKTRGQQVTLRCSPKSGHDTVSWYQQALGQGPQFIFQYYEEEERQRGNFPDRFSGHQFPNYSSELNVNALLLGDSALYLCASSRRGAGNEQFFGPGTRLTVL.

This clone showed up just a few times. The chain employs TRBV25-1 and TRBJ1-6; D unresolved. This CDR3 has 15 residues. Deletions cut 1 base from V and 8 bases from J, with 12 bases between. The V gene's germline CDR1 is MGHDK and CDR2 SYGVNS. The CDR3, as DNA: TGTGCCAGCAGTGAATCACTTGGATCGGATTCACCCCTCCACTTT. This codes for CASSESLGSDSPLHF.

The chain is built from TRBV11-2 and TRBJ1-1; weak D call: TRBD1 (5 bases). Trimming took 1 base from V and 3 from J, leaving 12 bases between them. CDR1 SGHAT and CDR2 FQNNGV come from the germline V gene. This CDR3 spans 15 amino acids. The CDR3 is CASSLASGSYTEAFF. CDR3 in DNA: TGTGCCAGCAGCTTAGCGTCAGGGTCGTACACTGAAGCTTTCTTT.